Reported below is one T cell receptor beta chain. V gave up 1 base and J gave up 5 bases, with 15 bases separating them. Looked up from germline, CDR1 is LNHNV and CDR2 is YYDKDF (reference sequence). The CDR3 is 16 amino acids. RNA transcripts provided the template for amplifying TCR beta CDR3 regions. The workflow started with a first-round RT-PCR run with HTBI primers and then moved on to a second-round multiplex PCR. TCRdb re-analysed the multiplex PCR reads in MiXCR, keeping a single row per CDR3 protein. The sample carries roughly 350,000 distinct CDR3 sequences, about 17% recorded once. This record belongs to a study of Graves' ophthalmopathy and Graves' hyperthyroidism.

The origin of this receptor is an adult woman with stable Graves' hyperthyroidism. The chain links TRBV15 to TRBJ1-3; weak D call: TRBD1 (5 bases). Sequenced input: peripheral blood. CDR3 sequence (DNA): TGTGCCACCAGCAGAGGAAGTCCAGGGAGGAGAAACACCATATATTTT. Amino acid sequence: CATSRGSPGRRNTIYF.